This TCR beta chain was sequenced during a study of blood T cell repertoires in COVID-19. Study as a whole: Nucleic acid was either cDNA or gDNA, and it came from T cells, B-cell-depleted T cells, or PBMCs.

Data came from immunoSEQ multiplex PCR; TCRdb stores just in-frame clones and leaves some out. Altogether about 400,000 clones are present, roughly 86% being singletons, with the ten largest covering approximately 2.9%. V shed 4 bases and J shed 0 bases, with 10 bases lying between them. Germline values: CDR1 MRHNA, CDR2 SNTAGT. The CDR3 has 15 residues. The specimen was peripheral blood. The rearrangement joins TRBV6-4 to TRBJ1-3, with D perhaps TRBD1 (5 bases). The receptor's source is a human donor in a cohort sampled during active COVID-19. The CDR3 DNA reads TGTGCCAGCAGTGGACAGTCGAGCTCTGGAAACACCATATATTTT. It yields the protein CASSGQSSSGNTIYF.